This T cell receptor beta chain appears in the sequencing data of a study of T cell responses to AZD1222 COVID-19 vaccine. Clones were sequenced by immunoSEQ multiplex PCR, and TCRdb holds only the in-frame ones, with some missing. The data contain under 150,000 clones, approximately 92% of them singletons. Study-wide findings and caveats: Dominant CD4 TCR responses targeted spike regions 160-218 and 743-854. Most donors were white British and more were female, and clonal diversity was possibly underestimated.

Second doses that came at about 4 or about 12 weeks were put together. Turning to this clone: Its antigen is undetermined.

The J segment lost 8 bases and the V segment lost 5 bases, leaving 9 bases of the junction unmatched. The CDR3 length is 15 residues. The germline CDR1 and CDR2 sequences are SGHTA and FQGTGA. The chain joins TRBV7-3 to TRBJ2-3; 11 bases align to TRBD2. The source material was peripheral blood, sampled 28 days after the second AZD1222 dose. This TCR was recovered from an adult who received the AZD1222 COVID-19 vaccine. The CDR3 region has the DNA TGTGCCAGCAGCCTGACTAGCGGGAACCCCGGTACGCAGTATTTT. Amino acids: CASSLTSGNPGTQYF.